The 29 T cell receptor beta chains below all came from one sample that was sequenced in a study of blood T cell repertoires in COVID-19. Data came from immunoSEQ multiplex PCR; TCRdb stores just in-frame clones and leaves some out. The sample gives 240,000 or so clones, over 65% of which show up once; around 3.4% is in the top ten. Sequencing was carried out using peripheral blood. The receptors were sampled from a woman of 80 years or more with acute or convalescent COVID-19.

This sequence joins TRBV5-1 and TRBJ2-7; no reliable D call. Per the germline V gene, CDR1 is SGHRS and CDR2 is YFSETQ. This CDR3 comprises 14 residues. The ends were cut back, 0 bases at V and 3 bases at J, with 10 bases in the middle. The CDR3 coding sequence is TGCGCCAGCAGCTTGGGGGTTCCGGGCTACGAGCAGTACTTC. It translates to CASSLGVPGYEQYF.

The genes are TRBV19 and TRBJ1-2, with D perhaps TRBD1 (5 bases). Germline loops: CDR1 LNHDA, CDR2 SQIVND (reference sequence). The V end was cut by 3 bases, the J end by 11 bases, with 19 bases between. This CDR3 contains 14 residues. The DNA for the CDR3 is TGTGCCAGTAGTATTCAGGGCGAAAGCCCTCGGTACACCTTC. Translated: CASSIQGESPRYTF.

This clone was recorded a few times. The chain employs TRBV20-1 and TRBJ2-5, with a tentative D call TRBD2 (6 bases). Germline-derived CDR1 and CDR2 are DFQATT and SNEGSKA (reference sequence). This CDR3 contains 9 residues. The CDR3 loop reads CREPGLQYF. CDR3 DNA: TGCAGGGAACCGGGACTCCAGTACTTC.

V usage is TRBV18 and J usage is TRBJ1-2; 8 nucleotides agree with TRBD1. With V trimmed by 2 bases and J by 2 bases, 10 bases remained unmatched. The germline gives CDR1 KGHSH, CDR2 LQKENI. The CDR3 sequence is 17 residues long. CDR3 nucleotide sequence: TGTGCCAGCTCACCATCTCGGACAGGGTGGTTAAACTATGGCTACACCTTC. Translation: CASSPSRTGWLNYGYTF.

The chain couples TRBV5-1 to TRBJ2-6, with D unresolved. Trimming shortened V by 0 bases and J by 4 bases, and 8 bases separated the two germline ends. CDR3 length equals 15 residues. Germline loops: CDR1 SGHRS, CDR2 YFSETQ. DNA of the CDR3: TGCGCCAGCAGCTTGGCCAGTCGCGGGGCCAACGTCCTGACTTTC. It is translated as CASSLASRGANVLTF.

The chain's CDR3 is CASSGEGTGANVLTF. The CDR3 DNA is TGCGCCAGCAGTGGAGAGGGAACTGGGGCCAACGTCCTGACTTTC. This sequence joins TRBV5-1 and TRBJ2-6, with a possible D match to TRBD2 (5 bases). V was shortened by 5 bases and J by 2 bases, with 11 bases between the two germline ends. The germline V gene has CDR1 SGHRS and CDR2 YFSETQ. This CDR3 has 15 amino acids.

The chain is built from TRBV5-6 and TRBJ2-1, with D unresolved. From germline, CDR1 is SGHDT and CDR2 YYEEEE. Between the trimmed V and J ends, which lost 1 base and 2 bases, there was a span of 10 bases. The CDR3 sequence is 15 residues long. The DNA of the CDR3 is TGTGCCAGCAGCTTGTACAGTAACACCTACAATGAGCAGTTCTTC. Translation gives CASSLYSNTYNEQFF.

The V call is TRBV9, the J call TRBJ1-4, with a weak D call TRBD1 (6 bases). This CDR3 region has 15 residues. V gave up 1 base and J gave up 3 bases, with 10 bases separating them. Germline CDR1 is SGDLS and CDR2 is YYNGEE. CDR3: CASSVTQGPNEKLFF. CDR3 nucleotides: TGTGCCAGCAGCGTAACACAGGGCCCTAATGAAAAACTGTTTTTT.

The rearrangement joins TRBV6-2 or TRBV6-3 to TRBJ2-7, with D possibly TRBD1 on 6 matching bases. V gave up 6 bases and J gave up 4 bases, with 16 bases separating them. The germline CDR1 and CDR2 sequences are MNHEY and SVGEGT. The CDR3 spans 14 residues. The CDR3 protein is CASSPRDKIYEQYF. The CDR3 coding sequence is TGTGCCAGCAGCCCCCGGGACAAAATTTACGAGCAGTACTTC.

The CDR3 protein is CASSKRDGGRHQPQHF. Here the CDR3 DNA reads TGTGCCAGTAGTAAACGTGACGGAGGGCGGCATCAGCCCCAGCATTTT. The chain recombines TRBV19 with TRBJ1-5, with D unclear. Trimming pared 4 bases from V and 5 bases from J, leaving 18 bases between. This CDR3 region has 16 residues. Germline V CDR1 and CDR2: LNHDA, SQIVND (reference sequence).

This clone was seen repeatedly, ten times or more. The rearrangement links TRBV5-4 to TRBJ2-4; 8 bases align to TRBD1. The CDR3 totals 17 residues. From germline, CDR1 is SGHNT and CDR2 YYREEE (reference sequence). The J segment lost 0 bases and the V segment lost 4 bases, leaving 9 bases of the junction unmatched. CDR3: CASSKRDRYEAKNIQYF. CDR3 nucleotide sequence: TGTGCCAGCAGCAAACGGGACAGGTATGAAGCCAAAAACATTCAGTACTTC.

This chain joins TRBV9 and TRBJ1-6; no clear D gene. The length of the CDR3 is 20 residues. Germline CDR1 SGDLS, CDR2 YYNGEE. Trimming shortened V by 3 bases and J by 0 bases, and 22 bases separated the two germline ends. The DNA of the CDR3 is TGTGCCAGCAGCGCCTCTCACCAATTGGGTACAGCCTCCTATAATTCACCCCTCCACTTT. Protein product: CASSASHQLGTASYNSPLHF.

The chain couples TRBV3-1 (or the pseudogene TRBV3-2) to TRBJ2-2; 7 positions agree with TRBD1. V shed 4 bases and J 6 bases; nucleotides not matched to a gene: 11. Germline values: CDR1 LGHDT, CDR2 YNNKEL (reference sequence). The CDR3 length is 16 residues. The CDR3 is CASSPSERGLSGELFF. Written as DNA, the CDR3 is TGTGCCAGCAGCCCCTCCGAGAGGGGGCTCTCCGGGGAGCTGTTTTTT.

V is TRBV7-9 and J is TRBJ2-5, with 12 nucleotides matching TRBD2. V trimming: 3 bases; J trimming: 1 base; junction bases outside the gene matches: 3. The CDR3 has 16 amino acids. The germline V gene encodes CDR1 SEHNR and CDR2 FQNEAQ (reference sequence). The CDR3 loop is CASSFTSGGTQETQYF. CDR3 in DNA: TGTGCCAGCAGCTTTACTAGCGGGGGGACCCAAGAGACCCAGTACTTC.

This clone was counted once. The chain links TRBV15 to TRBJ1-6, with TRBD1 matching 8 bases. This CDR3 contains 18 residues. The germline V gene encodes CDR1 LNHNV and CDR2 YYDKDF (reference sequence). V lost 1 base, J lost 3 bases, and 8 bases stayed unmatched. CDR3 amino acids: CATSRVQGAGNYNSPLHF. CDR3 DNA: TGTGCCACCAGCAGAGTCCAGGGGGCTGGGAACTATAATTCACCCCTCCACTTT.

The rearrangement uses TRBV3-1 (or the pseudogene TRBV3-2) and TRBJ1-1; unclear D gene. Trimming took 8 bases from V and 0 from J, leaving 7 bases between them. Germline V gives CDR1 LGHDT, CDR2 YNNKEL (reference sequence). The CDR3 runs to 12 residues. The CDR3 DNA is TGTGCCAGCGGTCGGGTGAACACTGAAGCTTTCTTT. This gives the protein CASGRVNTEAFF.

Only a few counts were recorded for this clone. V gene TRBV4-3 combines with J gene TRBJ2-7, with TRBD1 matching 7 bases. This CDR3 is 15 amino acids long. CDR1 and CDR2 from the germline V gene are LGHNA and YSLEER. V lost 3 bases, J lost 2 bases, and 7 bases stayed unmatched. The CDR3 DNA sequence: TGCGCCAGCAGCCACGGGACAGAGGGGACCTACGAGCAGTACTTC. Translating gives CASSHGTEGTYEQYF.

The gene calls are TRBV6-2 or TRBV6-3 and TRBJ1-2; D is undetermined. V shed 5 bases and J shed 4 bases, with 17 bases lying between them. The CDR3 runs 15 residues. Germline lookup yields CDR1 MNHEY and CDR2 SVGEGT. The CDR3 nucleotides read TGTGCCAGCAGTGCTCGTCTGCAGGTCCTCTATGGCTACACCTTC. Protein sequence: CASSARLQVLYGYTF.

This clone was found a few times. The V and J genes are TRBV5-6 and TRBJ2-5; TRBD2 aligns across 11 bases. V shed 2 bases, J shed 5 bases, and the junction held 5 bases outside the gene matches. Germline V gene lookup returns CDR1 SGHDT and CDR2 YYEEEE. CDR3 length: 15 residues. The CDR3 nucleotides are TGTGCCAGCAGCTTCGCTAGCGGGGGGACGGAGACCCAGTACTTC. Translated, it gives CASSFASGGTETQYF.

The chain recombines TRBV6-2 or TRBV6-3 with TRBJ1-5; D unresolved. Germline V gene sequence: CDR1 MNHEY, CDR2 SVGEGT. Trimming took off 3 bases at V and 7 bases at J, with 10 bases between the two ends. The CDR3 is 13 amino acids. The CDR3 nucleotides are TGTGCCAGCAGTTATTTTGCAGGACAGCCCCAGCATTTT. It is translated as CASSYFAGQPQHF.

The chain uses TRBV6-5 and TRBJ2-1; TRBD1 aligns across 10 bases. The CDR3 has 16 amino acids. The germline CDR1 and CDR2 sequences are MNHEY and SVGAGI. Trimming removed 4 bases from V and 8 bases from J; junction bases left unmatched: 11. CDR3 coding DNA: TGTGCCAGCAGTTCCGCCGACAGGGGGCTATTGGATGAGCAGTTCTTC. Amino acids: CASSSADRGLLDEQFF.

The V and J genes are TRBV12-3 or TRBV12-4 and TRBJ1-5, with D perhaps matching TRBD1 (5 bases). Deletions cut 6 bases from V and 6 bases from J, with 12 bases between. This CDR3 comprises 13 residues. Here the CDR3 DNA reads TGTGCCAGCAGCTACCAGGGTAGTCAGCCCCAGCATTTT. It translates to CASSYQGSQPQHF.

This clone has just a few counts. This chain links TRBV7-3 with TRBJ2-4; D perhaps matches TRBD2 (6 bases). Per germline, CDR1 SGHTA and CDR2 FQGTGA. Trimming cost V 4 bases and J 1 base, with 14 bases left between them. The CDR3 totals 16 residues. CDR3 in amino acids: CASSCRKGRAKNIQYF. DNA for the CDR3: TGTGCCAGCAGCTGCCGGAAGGGGAGGGCCAAAAACATTCAGTACTTC. Looking up the rest from reference TRBV7-3 and TRBJ2-4 gives the full variable domain: GAGVSQTPSNKVTEKGKYVELRCDPISGHTALYWYRQSLGQGPEFLIYFQGTGAADDSGLPNDRFFAVRPEGSVSTLKIQRTERGDSAVYLCASSCRKGRAKNIQYFGAGTRLSVL.

The chain has TRBV7-2 and TRBJ1-5; no clear D. This CDR3 region has 15 residues. Trimming removed 1 base at V and 7 bases at J, with 14 bases between. CDR1 and CDR2 from the germline V gene are SGHTA and FQGNSA. As DNA, the CDR3 is TGTGCCAGCAGCTTAGGAGGAGGGAGAGGGCAGCCCCAGCATTTT. It encodes CASSLGGGRGQPQHF.

The rearrangement links TRBV20-1 to TRBJ1-2, with D uncertain. There are 11 residues in the CDR3. Trimming took 1 base from V and 7 from J, leaving 7 bases between them. Per the germline V gene, CDR1 is DFQATT and CDR2 is SNEGSKA (reference sequence). The CDR3 reads CSARGLAGYTF. CDR3 in DNA: TGCAGTGCTAGAGGTTTAGCTGGCTACACCTTC.

The gene calls are TRBV19 and TRBJ1-1; no definite D call. The V gene's germline CDR1 is LNHDA and CDR2 SQIVND (reference sequence). V lost 6 bases and J lost 7, with 12 bases in between. The CDR3 is 12 residues long. Written as DNA, the CDR3 is TGTGCCAGTAGGCAGGTATATAGTGAAGCTTTCTTT. It translates to CASRQVYSEAFF.

CDR3 coding DNA: TGTGCCAGCAGCTCAAGACAGGGGAAGAATTCACCCCTCCACTTT. Translating gives CASSSRQGKNSPLHF. The chain links TRBV7-9 to TRBJ1-6; 8 nucleotides agree with TRBD1. Germline trimming cut 4 bases from V and 7 bases from J; bases unmatched to any gene: 6. This CDR3 spans 15 amino acids. CDR1 SEHNR and CDR2 FQNEAQ come from the germline V gene (reference sequence).

The chain combines TRBV19 with TRBJ1-5, with unresolved D. The CDR3 consists of 16 residues. V lost 2 bases and J lost 7, with 18 bases in between. Germline CDR1 and CDR2: LNHDA and SQIVND (reference sequence). The CDR3 DNA reads TGTGCCAGTAGTATAAGAGGGCCTAACCTAGCCCAGCCCCAGCATTTT. This gives the protein CASSIRGPNLAQPQHF.

V gene TRBV24-1 combines with J gene TRBJ1-4; no firm D call. Trimming cost V 3 bases and J 2 bases, with 12 bases left between them. The length of the CDR3 is 16 residues. The germline gives CDR1 KGHDR, CDR2 SFDVKD. This chain's CDR3 is CATSDKGGATNEKLFF. The CDR3 coding sequence is TGTGCCACCAGTGATAAAGGAGGCGCGACTAATGAAAAACTGTTTTTT.